This passage covers 9 T cell receptor beta chains from one sample sequenced in a study of Graves' ophthalmopathy and Graves' hyperthyroidism. Transcripts of RNA were the source for amplifying TCR beta CDR3 regions. First-round RT-PCR used HTBI primers; second-round multiplex PCR followed. TCRdb reprocessed the multiplex PCR reads with MiXCR, giving one entry per CDR3 protein. The data contain a few hundred thousand distinct CDR3 sequences, around a fifth of them seen just once; the ten biggest clones take up around 40%. The sample consisted of peripheral blood. The receptors come from a woman in her fifties or sixties with Graves' ophthalmopathy.

This clonotype showed up many times. This chain joins TRBV20-1 and TRBJ2-7; weak D call: TRBD2 (5 bases). The germline V gene has CDR1 DFQATT and CDR2 SNEGSKA (reference sequence). The CDR3 spans 14 residues. The V end was cut by 6 bases, the J end by 2 bases, with 17 bases between. The CDR3 coding sequence is TGCAGTGCGCCAAAACTAGATCCCCCCTACGAGCAGTACTTC. Residues: CSAPKLDPPYEQYF.

About this clonotype: The junction departs from germline at one end; a sequencing error may be responsible. The chain couples TRBV12-3 or TRBV12-4 to TRBJ2-7, with 10 bases identical to TRBD2. The CDR3 totals 14 residues. The CDR3 sequence is CASSLAGVTYEQYF. CDR3 bases: TGTGCCAGCAGTCTAGCGGGGGTCACCTACGAGCAGTACTTC.

This clonotype was seen more than once but under ten times. The chain carries TRBV5-1 and TRBJ2-2; the D is unclear. Trimming pared 0 bases from V and 1 base from J, leaving 7 bases between. The CDR3 spans 15 residues. Germline CDR1 SGHRS, CDR2 YFSETQ. The chain's CDR3 is CASSLAGQNTGELFF. The CDR3 coding sequence is TGCGCCAGCAGCTTGGCCGGGCAGAACACCGGGGAGCTGTTTTTT.

The chain is built from TRBV6-1 and TRBJ1-3, with D unclear. V lost 7 bases to trimming and J lost 6 bases, with 16 bases between them. Per the germline V gene, CDR1 is MNHNS and CDR2 is SASEGT. The CDR3 extends over 14 amino acids. CDR3 coding DNA: TGTGCCAGCACTCAAGGGTTGATGATAAACACCATATATTTT. Translating gives CASTQGLMINTIYF.

This clonotype was recorded many times. The chain employs TRBV30 and TRBJ1-3, with D maybe TRBD1 (5 bases). There are 12 residues in the CDR3. Germline V gene lookup returns CDR1 GTSNPN and CDR2 SVGIG (reference sequence). Trimming pared 8 bases from V and 4 bases from J, leaving 12 bases between. The CDR3 nucleotides read TGTGCCCGAGGCGCAGGGGGAAACACCATATATTTT. This codes for CARGAGGNTIYF. Variable domain in full (rest from reference TRBV30 and TRBJ1-3): SQTIHQWPATLVQPVGSPLSLECTVEGTSNPNLYWYRQAAGRGLQLLFYSVGIGQISSEVPQNLSASRPQDRQFILSSKKLLLSDSGFYLCARGAGGNTIYFGEGSWLTVV.

This clonotype was counted a few times. The rearrangement links TRBV5-1 to TRBJ1-6; tentatively, D is TRBD1 (5 bases). This CDR3 comprises 16 residues. Trimming removed 0 bases from V and 3 bases from J, with 10 bases in between. In germline, CDR1 is SGHRS, CDR2 YFSETQ. CDR3 loop: CASSLGGTDYNSPLHF. CDR3 nucleotides: TGCGCCAGCAGCTTGGGAGGGACCGACTATAATTCACCCCTCCACTTT.

Details on this clonotype: Possible read error: a much larger clone is one base away. The chain combines TRBV18 with TRBJ2-7; D remains unclear. Germline CDR1 and CDR2: KGHSH and LQKENI. The CDR3 consists of 13 residues. The chain's CDR3 is CASSLSRAYGQYF. CDR3 nucleotide sequence: TGTGCCAGCTCACTGAGTCGGGCCTACGGGCAGTACTTC. The full variable domain, in which reference TRBV18 and TRBJ2-7 provide the parts outside the CDR3, is NAGVMQNPRHLVRRRGQEARLRCSPMKGHSHVYWYRQLPEEGLKFMVYLQKENIIDESGMPKERFSAEFPKEGPSILRIQQVVRGDSAAYFCASSLSRAYGQYFGPGTRLTVT.

This clonotype is a singleton in its sample. The rearrangement links TRBV6-1 to TRBJ2-7; no definite D call. The germline V gene encodes CDR1 MNHNS and CDR2 SASEGT. This CDR3 spans 15 amino acids. V lost 2 bases to trimming and J lost 6 bases, with 17 bases between them. This CDR3 is CASSEQAVGLSEQYF. CDR3 nucleotide sequence: TGTGCCAGCAGTGAACAGGCGGTGGGATTGTCCGAGCAGTACTTC.

The chain has TRBV6-1 and TRBJ1-5, with 7 bases fitting TRBD1. Germline V lookup: CDR1 MNHNS, CDR2 SASEGT. This CDR3 contains 16 residues. V was pared by 6 bases and J by 5 bases, with 13 bases of the junction left unmatched. For the CDR3, the DNA is TGTGCCAGCAGGGTCGGCCTGACAGGGACAGATCAGCCCCAGCATTTT. This gives the protein CASRVGLTGTDQPQHF.